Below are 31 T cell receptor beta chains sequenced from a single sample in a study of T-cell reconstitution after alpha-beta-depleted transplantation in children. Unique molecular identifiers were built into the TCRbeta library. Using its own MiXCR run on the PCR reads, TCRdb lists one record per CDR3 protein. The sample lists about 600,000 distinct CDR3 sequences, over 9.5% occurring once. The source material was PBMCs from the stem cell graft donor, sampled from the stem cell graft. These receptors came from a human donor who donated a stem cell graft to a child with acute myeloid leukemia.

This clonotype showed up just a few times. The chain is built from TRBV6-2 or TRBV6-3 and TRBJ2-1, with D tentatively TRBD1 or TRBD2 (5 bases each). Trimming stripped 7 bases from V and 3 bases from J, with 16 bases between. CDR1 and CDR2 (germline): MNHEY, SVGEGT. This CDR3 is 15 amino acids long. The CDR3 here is CASTLSGTLYNEQFF. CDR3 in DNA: TGTGCCAGCACTCTTTCCGGGACCCTCTACAATGAGCAGTTCTTC.

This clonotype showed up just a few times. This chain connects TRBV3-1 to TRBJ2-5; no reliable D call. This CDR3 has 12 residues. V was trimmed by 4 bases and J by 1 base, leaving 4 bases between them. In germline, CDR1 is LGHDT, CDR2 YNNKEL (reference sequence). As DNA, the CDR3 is TGTGCCAGCAGCCGTATCCAAGAGACCCAGTACTTC. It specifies CASSRIQETQYF.

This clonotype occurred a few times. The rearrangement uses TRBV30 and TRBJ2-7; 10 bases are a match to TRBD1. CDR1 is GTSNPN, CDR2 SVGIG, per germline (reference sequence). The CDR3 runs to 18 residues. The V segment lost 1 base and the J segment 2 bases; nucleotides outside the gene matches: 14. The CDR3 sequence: CAWSARDRGLRVAYEQYF. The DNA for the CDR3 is TGTGCCTGGAGTGCCCGGGACAGGGGCCTTCGGGTAGCCTACGAGCAGTACTTC.

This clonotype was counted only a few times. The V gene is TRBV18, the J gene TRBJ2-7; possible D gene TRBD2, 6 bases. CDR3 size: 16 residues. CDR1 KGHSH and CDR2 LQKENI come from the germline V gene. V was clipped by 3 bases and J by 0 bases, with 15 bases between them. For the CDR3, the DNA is TGTGCCAGCTCACCGGAGCAGCGGGCGTTCTCCTACGAGCAGTACTTC. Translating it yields CASSPEQRAFSYEQYF.

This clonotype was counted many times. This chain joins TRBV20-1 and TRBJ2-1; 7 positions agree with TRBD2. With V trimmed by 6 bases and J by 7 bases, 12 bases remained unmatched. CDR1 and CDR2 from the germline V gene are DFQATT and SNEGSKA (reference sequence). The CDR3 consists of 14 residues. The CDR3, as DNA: TGCAGTGCGCCAGGCCCTTTCGGGAGGAATGAGCAGTTCTTC. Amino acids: CSAPGPFGRNEQFF.

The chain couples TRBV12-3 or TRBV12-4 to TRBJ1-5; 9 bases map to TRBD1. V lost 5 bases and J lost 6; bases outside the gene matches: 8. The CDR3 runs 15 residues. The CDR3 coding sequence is TGTGCCAGCAGTACTGGGGACAGGGATACTCAGCCCCAGCATTTT. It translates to CASSTGDRDTQPQHF.

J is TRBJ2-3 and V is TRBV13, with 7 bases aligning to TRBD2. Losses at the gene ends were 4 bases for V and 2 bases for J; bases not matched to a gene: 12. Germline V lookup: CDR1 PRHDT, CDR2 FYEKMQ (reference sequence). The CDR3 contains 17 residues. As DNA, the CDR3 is TGTGCCAGCAGCTCCCTCCAAGGGAGGGCCGTCACAGATACGCAGTATTTT. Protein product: CASSSLQGRAVTDTQYF.

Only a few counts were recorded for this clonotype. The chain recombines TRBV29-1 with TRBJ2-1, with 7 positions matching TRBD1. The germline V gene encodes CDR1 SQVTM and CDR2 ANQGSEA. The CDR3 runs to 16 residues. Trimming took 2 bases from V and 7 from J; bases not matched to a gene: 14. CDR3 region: CSVERGKSPTGNEQFF. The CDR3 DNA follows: TGCAGCGTTGAAAGGGGGAAATCCCCGACAGGGAATGAGCAGTTCTTC.

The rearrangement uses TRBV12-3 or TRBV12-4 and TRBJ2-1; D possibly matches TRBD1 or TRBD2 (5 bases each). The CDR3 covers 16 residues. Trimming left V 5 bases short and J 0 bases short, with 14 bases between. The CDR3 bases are TGTGCCAGCAGTCCCTATGGGGGATTCTCCTACAATGAGCAGTTCTTC. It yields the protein CASSPYGGFSYNEQFF.

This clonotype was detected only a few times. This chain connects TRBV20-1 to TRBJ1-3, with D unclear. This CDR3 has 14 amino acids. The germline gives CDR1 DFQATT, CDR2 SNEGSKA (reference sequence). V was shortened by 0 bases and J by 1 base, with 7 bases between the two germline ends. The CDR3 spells CSARDGGSGNTIYF. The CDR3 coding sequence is TGCAGTGCTAGAGATGGAGGGTCTGGAAACACCATATATTTT.

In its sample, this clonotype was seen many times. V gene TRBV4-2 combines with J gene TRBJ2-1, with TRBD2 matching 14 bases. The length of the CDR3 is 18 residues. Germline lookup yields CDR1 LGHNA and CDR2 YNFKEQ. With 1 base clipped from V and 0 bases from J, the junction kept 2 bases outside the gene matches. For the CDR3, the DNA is TGTGCCAGCAGCCAAGCCGGGACTAGCGGGAGCTCCTACAATGAGCAGTTCTTC. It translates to CASSQAGTSGSSYNEQFF.

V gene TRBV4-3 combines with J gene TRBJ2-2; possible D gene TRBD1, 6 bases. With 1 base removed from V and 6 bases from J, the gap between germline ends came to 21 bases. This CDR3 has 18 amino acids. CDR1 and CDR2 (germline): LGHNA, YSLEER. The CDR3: CASSQVFGAGDDPGELFF. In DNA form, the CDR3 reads TGCGCCAGCAGCCAAGTCTTTGGGGCAGGGGACGATCCCGGGGAGCTGTTTTTT.

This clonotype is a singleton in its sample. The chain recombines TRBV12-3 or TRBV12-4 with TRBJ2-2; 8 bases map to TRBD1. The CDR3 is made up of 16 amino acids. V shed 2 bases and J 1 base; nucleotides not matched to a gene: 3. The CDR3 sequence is CASSLSGGMNTGELFF. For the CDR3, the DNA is TGTGCCAGCAGTTTATCAGGGGGCATGAACACCGGGGAGCTGTTTTTT.

The DNA of the CDR3 is TGTGCCATCAGTGAGGAGGGGGGGCGAAACGAGCAGTACTTC. Protein sequence: CAISEEGGRNEQYF. The chain carries TRBV10-3 and TRBJ2-7; weak D call: TRBD2 (7 bases). Trimming removed 2 bases from V and 5 bases from J, with 13 bases in between. The CDR3 sequence is 14 residues long. Germline values: CDR1 ENHRY, CDR2 SYGVKD.

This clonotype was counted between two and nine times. Here the CDR3 reads CAISEFRDRNEKLFF. The CDR3 bases are TGTGCCATCAGTGAATTCCGGGACAGAAATGAAAAACTGTTTTTT. The chain recombines TRBV10-3 with TRBJ1-4; 7 bases are shared with TRBD1. CDR1 ENHRY and CDR2 SYGVKD come from the germline V gene. The junction had 6 bases not matched to a gene; V was cut back by 3 bases and J by 5 bases. The CDR3 covers 15 residues.

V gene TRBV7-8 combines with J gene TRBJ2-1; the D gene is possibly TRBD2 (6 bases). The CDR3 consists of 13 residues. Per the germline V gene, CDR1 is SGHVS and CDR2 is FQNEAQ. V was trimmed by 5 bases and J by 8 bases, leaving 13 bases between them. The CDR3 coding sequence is TGTGCCAGCAGCACCCCAGGGACTTATGAGCAGTTCTTC. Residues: CASSTPGTYEQFF.

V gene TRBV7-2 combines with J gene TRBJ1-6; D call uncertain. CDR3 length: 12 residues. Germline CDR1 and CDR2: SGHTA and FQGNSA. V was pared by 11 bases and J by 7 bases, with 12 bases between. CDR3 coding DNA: TGTGCCTCCAGTGGAAGGAATTCACCCCTCCACTTT. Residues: CASSGRNSPLHF.

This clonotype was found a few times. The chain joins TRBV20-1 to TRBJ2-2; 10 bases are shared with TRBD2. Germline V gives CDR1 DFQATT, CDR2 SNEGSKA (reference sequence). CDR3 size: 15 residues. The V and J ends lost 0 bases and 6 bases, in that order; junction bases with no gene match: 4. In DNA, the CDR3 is TGCAGTGCTAGAGATGCCGGGACTAGCGCCGGGGAGCTGTTTTTT. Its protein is CSARDAGTSAGELFF.

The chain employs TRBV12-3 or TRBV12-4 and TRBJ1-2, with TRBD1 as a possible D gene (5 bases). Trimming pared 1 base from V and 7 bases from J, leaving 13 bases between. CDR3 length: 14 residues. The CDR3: CASSLVRAHSGYTF. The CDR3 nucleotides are TGTGCCAGCAGTTTAGTCAGGGCTCACAGTGGCTACACCTTC.

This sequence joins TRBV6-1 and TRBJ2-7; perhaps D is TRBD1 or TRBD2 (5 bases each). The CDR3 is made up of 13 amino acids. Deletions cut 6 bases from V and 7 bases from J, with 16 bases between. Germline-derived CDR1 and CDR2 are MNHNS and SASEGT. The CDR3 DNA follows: TGTGCCAGCAGCAAGGGACCGCTGTTTGAGCAGTACTTC. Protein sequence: CASSKGPLFEQYF.

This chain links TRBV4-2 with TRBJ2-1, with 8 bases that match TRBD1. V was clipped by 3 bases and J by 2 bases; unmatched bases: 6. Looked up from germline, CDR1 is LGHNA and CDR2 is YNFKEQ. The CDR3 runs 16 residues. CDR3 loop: CASSHEGQETYNEQFF. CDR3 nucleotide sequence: TGTGCCAGCAGCCATGAGGGACAGGAGACCTACAATGAGCAGTTCTTC.

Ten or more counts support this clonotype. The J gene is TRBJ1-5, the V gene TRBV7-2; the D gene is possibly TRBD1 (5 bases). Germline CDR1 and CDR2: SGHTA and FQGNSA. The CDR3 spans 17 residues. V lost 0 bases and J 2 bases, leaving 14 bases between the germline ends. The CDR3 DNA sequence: TGTGCCAGCAGCTTAGCTTCGCAGGGCCCGGGCAATCAGCCCCAGCATTTT. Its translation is CASSLASQGPGNQPQHF.

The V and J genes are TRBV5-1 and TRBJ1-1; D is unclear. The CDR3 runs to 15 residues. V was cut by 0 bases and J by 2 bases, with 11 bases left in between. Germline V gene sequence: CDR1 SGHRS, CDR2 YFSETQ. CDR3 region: CASSLVPASNTEAFF. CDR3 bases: TGCGCCAGCAGCTTGGTACCAGCCTCTAACACTGAAGCTTTCTTT.

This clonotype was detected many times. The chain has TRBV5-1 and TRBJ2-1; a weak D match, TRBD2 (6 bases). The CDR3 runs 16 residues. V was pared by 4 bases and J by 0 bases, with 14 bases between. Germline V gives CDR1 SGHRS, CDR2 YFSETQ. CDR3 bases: TGCGCCAGCAGCCTCGGAGGGCCGAGCTCCTACAATGAGCAGTTCTTC. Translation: CASSLGGPSSYNEQFF.

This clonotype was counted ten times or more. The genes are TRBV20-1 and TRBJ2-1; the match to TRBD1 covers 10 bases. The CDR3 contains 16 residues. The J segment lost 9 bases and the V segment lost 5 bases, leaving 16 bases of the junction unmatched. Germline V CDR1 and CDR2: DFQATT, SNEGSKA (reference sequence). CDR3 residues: CSAPTSRDRGPREQFF. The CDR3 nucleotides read TGCAGTGCTCCTACATCCAGGGACAGGGGACCCCGTGAGCAGTTCTTC.

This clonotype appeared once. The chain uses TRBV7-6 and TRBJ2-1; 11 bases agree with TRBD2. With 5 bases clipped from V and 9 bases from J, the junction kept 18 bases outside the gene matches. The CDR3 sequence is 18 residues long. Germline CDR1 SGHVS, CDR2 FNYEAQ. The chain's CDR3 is CASSHLVAGGPLGSEQFF. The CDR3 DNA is TGTGCCAGCAGCCACTTAGTAGCGGGAGGGCCATTAGGTTCTGAGCAGTTCTTC. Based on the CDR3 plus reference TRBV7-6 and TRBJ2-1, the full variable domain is GAGVSQSPRYKVTKRGQDVALRCDPISGHVSLYWYRQALGQGPEFLTYFNYEAQQDKSGLPNDRFSAERPEGSISTLTIQRTEQRDSAMYRCASSHLVAGGPLGSEQFFGPGTRLTVL.

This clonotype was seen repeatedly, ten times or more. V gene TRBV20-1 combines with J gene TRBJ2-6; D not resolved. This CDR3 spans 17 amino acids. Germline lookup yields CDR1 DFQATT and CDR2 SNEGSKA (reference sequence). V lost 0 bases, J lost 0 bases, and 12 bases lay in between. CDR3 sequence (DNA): TGCAGTGCTAGAGATGGGCGGAAGCTCTCTGGGGCCAACGTCCTGACTTTC. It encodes CSARDGRKLSGANVLTF.

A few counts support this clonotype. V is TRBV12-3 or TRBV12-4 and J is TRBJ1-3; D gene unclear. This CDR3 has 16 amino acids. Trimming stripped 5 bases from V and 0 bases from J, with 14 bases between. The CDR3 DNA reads TGTGCCAGCAGTCCCCGAGGAGCGGTCTCTGGAAACACCATATATTTT. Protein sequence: CASSPRGAVSGNTIYF.

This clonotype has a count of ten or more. CDR3 DNA: TGTGCCAGCAGCTTAAAGGGACTAGCGGGGAGGAGCACAGATACGCAGTATTTT. Protein product: CASSLKGLAGRSTDTQYF. The V gene is TRBV7-8, the J gene TRBJ2-3, with TRBD2 matching over 13 bases. Germline assignment: CDR1 SGHVS and CDR2 FQNEAQ. V lost 2 bases and J lost 0; bases outside the gene matches: 5. There are 18 residues in the CDR3.

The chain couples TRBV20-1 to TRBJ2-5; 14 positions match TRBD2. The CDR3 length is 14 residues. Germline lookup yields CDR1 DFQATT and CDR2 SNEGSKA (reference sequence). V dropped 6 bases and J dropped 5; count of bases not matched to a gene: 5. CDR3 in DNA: TGCAGTGCCGAAAGGACTAGCGGGAGGGAGACCCAGTACTTC. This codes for CSAERTSGRETQYF.

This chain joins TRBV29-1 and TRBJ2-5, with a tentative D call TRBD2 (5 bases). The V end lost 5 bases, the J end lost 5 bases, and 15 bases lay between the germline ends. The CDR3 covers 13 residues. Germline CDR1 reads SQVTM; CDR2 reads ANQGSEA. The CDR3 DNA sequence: TGCAGCGTTTCGACCGGAGGTGGGGAGACCCAGTACTTC. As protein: CSVSTGGGETQYF.